The 26 T cell receptor beta chains given below trace back to one sample, sequenced in a study of blood T cell repertoires in COVID-19. Profiling relied on immunoSEQ multiplex PCR, and the TCRdb table lists in-frame clones only, not all of them. The repertoire holds approximately 64,000 clones, more than 65% seen once, with around 0.91% in the top ten. Sequencing was done on a sample of peripheral blood. Source of these receptors: a woman in her 70s with acute or convalescent COVID-19.

This clone was observed a handful of times. This chain uses TRBV27 with TRBJ1-5; D gene ambiguous. The germline CDR1 and CDR2 sequences are MNHEY and SMNVEV (reference sequence). The CDR3 loop spans 12 amino acids. Trimming left V 6 bases short and J 3 bases short, with 6 bases between. The CDR3 DNA reads as TGTGCCAGCAGCCTAGTCAATCAGCCCCAGCATTTT. It is translated as CASSLVNQPQHF.

V usage is TRBV7-9 and J usage is TRBJ2-4; D not certain. V lost 2 bases, J lost 0 bases, and 2 bases lay in between. The CDR3 has 13 residues. CDR1 is SEHNR and CDR2 is FQNEAQ in the germline V gene (reference sequence). As DNA, the CDR3 is TGTGCCAGCAGCTTACTAGCCAAAAACATTCAGTACTTC. Its protein is CASSLLAKNIQYF.

The gene calls are TRBV30 and TRBJ1-2, with TRBD1 matching 7 bases. This CDR3 has 13 amino acids. The J segment lost 2 bases and the V segment lost 6 bases, leaving 6 bases of the junction unmatched. The V gene's germline CDR1 is GTSNPN and CDR2 SVGIG (reference sequence). The chain's CDR3 is CACMGQLNYGYTF. In DNA form, the CDR3 reads TGTGCCTGCATGGGACAGCTGAACTATGGCTACACCTTC.

This chain connects TRBV30 to TRBJ2-7; no firm D call. Between the trimmed V and J ends, which lost 3 bases and 4 bases, there was a span of 7 bases. This CDR3 has 11 amino acids. CDR1 is GTSNPN, CDR2 SVGIG, per germline (reference sequence). As DNA, the CDR3 is TGTGCCTGGAGCGAACTGTACGAGCAGTACTTC. Its protein is CAWSELYEQYF.

The rearrangement uses TRBV28 and TRBJ1-6, with 10 bases lining up with TRBD1. The CDR3 has 16 amino acids. After removal of 3 bases from V and 9 bases from J, the junction contained 8 bases not matched to a gene. CDR1 is MDHEN and CDR2 is SYDVKM in the germline V gene. CDR3 region: CASSFRQGAVSSPLHF. The CDR3 DNA reads TGTGCCAGCAGTTTCCGACAGGGGGCCGTCAGTTCACCCCTCCACTTT.

The genes are TRBV6-2 or TRBV6-3 and TRBJ1-5; possibly TRBD1 for D (6 bases). The germline V and J ends were trimmed by 2 bases and 4 bases, with 12 bases remaining between them. CDR1 and CDR2 (germline): MNHEY, SVGEGT. The CDR3 sequence is 15 residues long. The CDR3 is CASSYGDRNNQPQHF. CDR3 nucleotides: TGTGCCAGCAGTTACGGTGACAGGAATAATCAGCCCCAGCATTTT.

The rearrangement uses TRBV4-2 and TRBJ2-2; the D is unclear. CDR1 and CDR2 from the germline V gene are LGHNA and YNFKEQ. The CDR3 consists of 12 residues. Trimming shortened V by 2 bases and J by 7 bases, and 5 bases separated the two germline ends. The CDR3 DNA is TGTGCCAGCAGCCAACGCGACGGGGAGCTGTTTTTT. Its translation is CASSQRDGELFF.

The chain is built from TRBV28 and TRBJ2-5; TRBD2 matches at 8 bases. Germline V lookup: CDR1 MDHEN, CDR2 SYDVKM. The CDR3 loop spans 16 amino acids. V dropped 3 bases and J dropped 4; count of bases not matched to a gene: 10. CDR3 nucleotides: TGTGCCAGCAGTTTTCTCCCAGCGGGAGACGGAGAGACCCAGTACTTC. It translates to CASSFLPAGDGETQYF.

The V call is TRBV6-7, the J call TRBJ2-7; perhaps TRBD1 as D (7 bases). TRBV6-7 is classed as an ORF, of uncertain function. The CDR3 is 15 residues long. Trimming removed 5 bases from V and 0 bases from J, with 14 bases in between. CDR3 residues: CASSQEGASSYEQYF. The CDR3 DNA is TGTGCCAGCAGTCAGGAGGGGGCCAGCTCCTACGAGCAGTACTTC.

The sample holds one count of this clone. The CDR3 nucleotides read TGTGCCACCAGTGATCCGAGACTAGCGGCCCAAGAGACCCAGTACTTC. This sequence encodes CATSDPRLAAQETQYF. The V call is TRBV24-1, the J call TRBJ2-5; 9 bases are a match to TRBD2. Losses at the gene ends were 3 bases for V and 1 base for J; bases not matched to a gene: 5. The CDR3 runs to 16 residues. Germline V lookup: CDR1 KGHDR, CDR2 SFDVKD.

V gene TRBV3-1 (or the pseudogene TRBV3-2) combines with J gene TRBJ2-3; tentatively, D is TRBD2 (5 bases). CDR3 length equals 14 residues. In germline, CDR1 is LGHDT, CDR2 YNNKEL (reference sequence). V lost 0 bases, J lost 7 bases, and 11 bases lay in between. The CDR3 is CASSQDLSDYTQYF. The CDR3, as DNA: TGTGCCAGCAGCCAAGATCTTAGCGATTATACGCAGTATTTT.

The chain joins TRBV7-2 to TRBJ2-3; 9 bases are shared with TRBD2. CDR3 size: 13 residues. The V gene's germline CDR1 is SGHTA and CDR2 FQGNSA. Losses at the gene ends were 3 bases for V and 6 bases for J; bases not matched to a gene: 1. The CDR3 coding sequence is TGTGCCAGCAGCTTGAGCGGGGGGGATACGCAGTATTTT. This sequence encodes CASSLSGGDTQYF.

By share, this clone ranks as medium-sized. V is TRBV6-5 and J is TRBJ2-1; 10 nucleotides match TRBD1. Looked up from germline, CDR1 is MNHEY and CDR2 is SVGAGI. CDR3 length equals 14 residues. J lost 8 bases, V lost 5 bases, and 6 bases had no gene match. DNA for the CDR3: TGTGCCAGCAGTCCCGGGACAGGGGCCTATGAGCAGTTCTTC. Amino acid sequence: CASSPGTGAYEQFF.

This clone showed up just once. This CDR3 reads CASTSTDTQYF. The DNA of the CDR3 is TGTGCCAGCACTTCCACAGATACGCAGTATTTT. The chain is built from TRBV3-1 (or the pseudogene TRBV3-2) and TRBJ2-3; D remains ambiguous. Between the trimmed V and J ends, which lost 7 bases and 2 bases, there was a span of 4 bases. The CDR3 runs to 11 residues. Germline V lookup: CDR1 LGHDT, CDR2 YNNKEL (reference sequence).

The chain carries TRBV29-1 and TRBJ1-4; no firm D call. Per the germline V gene, CDR1 is SQVTM and CDR2 is ANQGSEA. This CDR3 region has 13 residues. V shed 4 bases and J shed 8 bases, with 14 bases lying between them. Here the CDR3 DNA reads TGCAGCGTTGGTCCCGCCCTGAGCGAAAAACTGTTTTTT. Translating it yields CSVGPALSEKLFF.

This chain connects TRBV10-3 to TRBJ2-7, with unresolved D. The CDR3 spans 13 residues. The ends were cut back, 6 bases at V and 1 base at J, with 10 bases in the middle. In germline, CDR1 is ENHRY, CDR2 SYGVKD. The CDR3 region is CAIRGHLSYEQYF. The CDR3 DNA follows: TGTGCCATCAGGGGCCACCTATCCTACGAGCAGTACTTC.

The rearrangement links TRBV3-1 (or the pseudogene TRBV3-2) to TRBJ1-4; TRBD1 agrees at 10 bases. The CDR3 is made up of 16 amino acids. The V gene's germline CDR1 is LGHDT and CDR2 YNNKEL (reference sequence). The ends lost 0 bases at V and 8 bases at J; junction bases unmatched: 6. The CDR3 region is CASSQDNGTGVEKLFF. The CDR3, as DNA: TGTGCCAGCAGCCAAGATAATGGGACAGGGGTCGAAAAACTGTTTTTT.

In nucleotides, the CDR3 is TGCAGCGTTGAATCGCTAGCGGGCACAGATACGCAGTATTTT. It is translated as CSVESLAGTDTQYF. The V gene is TRBV29-1, the J gene TRBJ2-3; 7 nucleotides agree with TRBD2. The trim removed 2 bases at V and 1 base at J, leaving 3 bases unmatched. This CDR3 has 14 residues. The germline CDR1 and CDR2 sequences are SQVTM and ANQGSEA.

This sequence joins TRBV19 and TRBJ1-3; TRBD1 agrees at 8 bases. The CDR3 covers 16 residues. The V segment lost 7 bases and the J segment 1 base; nucleotides outside the gene matches: 9. Germline V lookup: CDR1 LNHDA, CDR2 SQIVND (reference sequence). The CDR3 protein is CASTSRTGTSGNTIYF. The CDR3, as DNA: TGTGCCAGTACCTCCCGGACAGGGACATCTGGAAACACCATATATTTT.

The rearrangement uses TRBV19 and TRBJ1-2; D call uncertain. Deletions cut 4 bases from V and 7 bases from J, with 16 bases between. Germline CDR1 reads LNHDA; CDR2 reads SQIVND (reference sequence). The length of the CDR3 is 14 residues. This chain's CDR3 is CASSRVRSYTGYTF. CDR3 bases: TGTGCCAGTAGTAGGGTCCGGAGCTATACTGGCTACACCTTC. The whole variable domain, remainder taken from reference TRBV19 and TRBJ1-2, is DGGITQSPKYLFRKEGQNVTLSCEQNLNHDAMYWYRQDPGQGLRLIYYSQIVNDFQKGDIAEGYSVSREKKESFPLTVTSAQKNPTAFYLCASSRVRSYTGYTFGSGTRLTVV.

CDR3 protein: CSVDWRDTQYF. For the CDR3, the DNA is TGCAGCGTGGACTGGCGAGATACGCAGTATTTT. The genes are TRBV29-1 and TRBJ2-3; tentatively, D is TRBD2 (5 bases). This CDR3 region has 11 residues. Germline lookup yields CDR1 SQVTM and CDR2 ANQGSEA. V lost 6 bases and J 5 bases, leaving 9 bases between the germline ends.

V usage is TRBV27 and J usage is TRBJ2-5; maybe TRBD2 (6 bases). The germline V gene encodes CDR1 MNHEY and CDR2 SMNVEV (reference sequence). CDR3 length: 14 amino acids. V was clipped by 10 bases and J by 6 bases, with 21 bases between them. CDR3 nucleotides: TGTGCCACCCATCGTGATTCGGGGGAACAGACCCAGTACTTC. It translates to CATHRDSGEQTQYF.

This rearrangement joins TRBV6-1 to TRBJ1-2, with a possible D match to TRBD1 (5 bases). This CDR3 contains 14 residues. V dropped 1 base and J dropped 6 bases, with 12 bases sitting between them. Germline V gene lookup returns CDR1 MNHNS and CDR2 SASEGT. DNA for the CDR3: TGTGCCAGCAGTGAAGTGGGACTACCGAATGGCTACACCTTC. Translated, it gives CASSEVGLPNGYTF.

The chain employs TRBV12-5 and TRBJ2-5; 7 nucleotides line up with TRBD1. The CDR3 sequence is 14 residues long. CDR1 and CDR2 (germline): LGHNT, FRNRAP. Losses at the gene ends were 6 bases for V and 1 base for J; bases not matched to a gene: 5. As DNA, the CDR3 is TGTGCTAGTGGCTCGGGGACAGCCCAAGAGACCCAGTACTTC. It yields the protein CASGSGTAQETQYF.

The V call is TRBV28, the J call TRBJ1-2; 11 positions agree with TRBD1. Germline CDR1 MDHEN, CDR2 SYDVKM. There are 16 residues in the CDR3. Losses at the gene ends were 4 bases for V and 8 bases for J; bases not matched to a gene: 12. DNA of the CDR3: TGTGCCAGCAGTTATGGGGGACAGGGGGTACCTTGGGGCTACACCTTC. Residues: CASSYGGQGVPWGYTF.

The chain has TRBV15 and TRBJ2-2; no clear D gene. This CDR3 spans 13 amino acids. The V and J ends lost 0 bases and 5 bases respectively, with 4 bases between them. Looked up from germline, CDR1 is LNHNV and CDR2 is YYDKDF (reference sequence). DNA of the CDR3: TGTGCCACCAGCAGAGATCGTACCGGGGAGCTGTTTTTT. Protein: CATSRDRTGELFF.